The 10 T cell receptor beta chains given below trace back to one sample, sequenced in a study of shared clonotypes between healthy human individuals. Sequencing was performed with immunoSEQ multiplex PCR; in TCRdb, only in-frame clones are kept and a portion is missing. The table records around 2.1 million clones, 90% to 95% of them present only once. Terminally differentiated effector memory CD45RA+ cells were left out of the naive CD8 fraction, which was CD45RO-negative and positively selected for CCR7. Source material: naive CD8+ T cells from PBMCs. The receptors derive from a man younger than 35 in good health. Some clones in this sample may be carry-over from other donors' samples.

The chain recombines TRBV20-1 with TRBJ1-2; no firm D call. Trimming stripped 2 bases from V and 7 bases from J, with 8 bases between. CDR1 DFQATT and CDR2 SNEGSKA come from the germline V gene (reference sequence). This CDR3 region has 11 residues. The CDR3 coding sequence is TGCAGTGCTAGAAACGGGGTTGGCTACACCTTC. Encoded protein: CSARNGVGYTF.

The chain recombines TRBV18 with TRBJ1-1; D not certain. Trimming took 1 base from V and 3 from J, leaving 18 bases between them. CDR3 length: 17 amino acids. Per the germline V gene, CDR1 is KGHSH and CDR2 is LQKENI. The CDR3 DNA follows: TGTGCCAGCTCACCACGGGGTGGCACCAGAGCTGACACTGAAGCTTTCTTT. Residues: CASSPRGGTRADTEAFF.

V gene TRBV18 combines with J gene TRBJ1-1; 7 bases are a match to TRBD1. The CDR3 consists of 14 residues. CDR1 is KGHSH and CDR2 is LQKENI in the germline V gene. V shed 2 bases, J shed 11 bases, and the junction held 11 bases outside the gene matches. The CDR3 nucleotides are TGTGCCAGCTCACCAAGAGACAGGGCGCTGGAGGCTTTCTTT. Its translation: CASSPRDRALEAFF. The variable domain in full, with the rest retrieved from reference TRBV18 and TRBJ1-1, is NAGVMQNPRHLVRRRGQEARLRCSPMKGHSHVYWYRQLPEEGLKFMVYLQKENIIDESGMPKERFSAEFPKEGPSILRIQQVVRGDSAAYFCASSPRDRALEAFFGQGTRLTVV.

This chain connects TRBV27 to TRBJ2-7; TRBD1 matches 10 bases. Germline assignment: CDR1 MNHEY and CDR2 SMNVEV (reference sequence). Trimming at V came to 5 bases and at J to 2 bases, leaving 6 bases not matched to a gene. The CDR3 is made up of 15 amino acids. In DNA, the CDR3 is TGTGCCAGCAGTGAGAGGGGGACAGGGGCCTACGAGCAGTACTTC. Its translation is CASSERGTGAYEQYF.

The gene calls are TRBV7-3 and TRBJ2-1; 14 bases fit TRBD2. After removal of 4 bases from V and 6 bases from J, the junction contained 8 bases not matched to a gene. This CDR3 is 17 amino acids long. The germline V gene encodes CDR1 SGHTA and CDR2 FQGTGA. The CDR3 DNA sequence: TGTGCCAGCAGCTCCCCAGAGGGACTAGCGGGAGTCAATGAGCAGTTCTTC. This sequence encodes CASSSPEGLAGVNEQFF.

V gene TRBV6-1 combines with J gene TRBJ1-2; weak D call: TRBD1 (6 bases). Germline V CDR1 and CDR2: MNHNS, SASEGT. Trimming left V 0 bases short and J 3 bases short, with 11 bases between. The CDR3 is 15 amino acids. The CDR3 coding sequence is TGTGCCAGCAGTGAAGCGCCTGGGGGCGACTATGGCTACACCTTC. Translating gives CASSEAPGGDYGYTF.

This chain links TRBV5-6 with TRBJ2-2; 8 nucleotides agree with TRBD1. The CDR3 totals 14 residues. Germline V gene sequence: CDR1 SGHDT, CDR2 YYEEEE. V dropped 0 bases and J dropped 5; count of bases not matched to a gene: 0. For the CDR3, the DNA is TGTGCCAGCAGCTTGGGGACAGGGACCGGGGAGCTGTTTTTT. Amino acid sequence: CASSLGTGTGELFF. Full variable domain (outside the CDR3, taken from reference TRBV5-6 and TRBJ2-2): DAGVTQSPTHLIKTRGQQVTLRCSPKSGHDTVSWYQQALGQGPQFIFQYYEEEERQRGNFPDRFSGHQFPNYSSELNVNALLLGDSALYLCASSLGTGTGELFFGEGSRLTVL.

Concerning this clone: Other DNA variants within this sample encode the same CDR3. V is TRBV7-9 and J is TRBJ2-7; 8 nucleotides align to TRBD2. V trimming: 5 bases; J trimming: 3 bases; junction bases outside the gene matches: 0. This CDR3 is 12 amino acids long. Germline CDR1 reads SEHNR; CDR2 reads FQNEAQ (reference sequence). Here the CDR3 DNA reads TGTGCCAGCAGCCGGGAGGGCTACGAGCAGTACTTC. Amino acid sequence: CASSREGYEQYF.

The V gene is TRBV5-6, the J gene TRBJ1-1, with 7 bases aligning to TRBD1. The CDR3 totals 14 residues. V trimming: 0 bases; J trimming: 6 bases; junction bases outside the gene matches: 5. Germline assignment: CDR1 SGHDT and CDR2 YYEEEE. In nucleotides, the CDR3 is TGTGCCAGCAGCTTGGTTCAGGGGGTCGCTGAAGCTTTCTTT. Translated, it gives CASSLVQGVAEAFF.

This clone was seen just once. The rearrangement joins TRBV7-9 to TRBJ1-2; D not certain. The CDR3 covers 13 residues. Germline CDR1 and CDR2: SEHNR and FQNEAQ (reference sequence). The V and J ends lost 7 bases and 3 bases respectively, with 12 bases between them. CDR3 coding DNA: TGTGCCAGCACGGGAGGAGATCACTATGGCTACACCTTC. Residues: CASTGGDHYGYTF. The whole variable domain, filled in from reference TRBV7-9 and TRBJ1-2, reads DTGVSQNPRHKITKRGQNVTFRCDPISEHNRLYWYRQTLGQGPEFLTYFQNEAQLEKSRLLSDRFSAERPKGSFSTLEIQRTEQGDSAMYLCASTGGDHYGYTFGSGTRLTVV.